This T cell receptor beta chain derives from a study of blood T cell repertoires in COVID-19. Study-level background: Nucleic acid was either cDNA or gDNA, and it came from T cells, B-cell-depleted T cells, or PBMCs.

V lost 3 bases to trimming and J lost 5 bases; unmatched junction nucleotides: 5. Per the germline V gene, CDR1 is MDHEN and CDR2 is SYDVKM. The CDR3 covers 14 residues. Under the authors' procedure: Estimated nucleated cell counts came from reference gene primer amplification. The protocol was immunoSEQ multiplex PCR, while the TCRdb copy is restricted to in-frame clones and leaves out a portion. V and J calls and clone size follow that table, whereas D and trimming were derived from the DNA. The repertoire holds about 200,000 clones, with more than 75% as singletons. The study recruited people aged about 18 to 95 years across about two dozen US areas. Clinical history reported by participants formed the basis on which cohorts were assigned.

This TCR was recovered from a middle-aged man with acute COVID-19. V usage is TRBV28 and J usage is TRBJ1-2; TRBD1 matches 8 bases. Sequenced: PBMCs or T cells enriched from blood (not recorded which). Here the CDR3 reads CASSLTGAFYGYTF. The CDR3 DNA reads TGTGCCAGCAGTTTGACAGGGGCCTTTTATGGCTACACCTTC.